One sample yielded the 15 T cell receptor beta chains listed below, sequenced in a study of early T cells in non-severe SARS-CoV-2 infection. TCRdb processed the 5' RACE reads anew with MiXCR; each CDR3 protein has one entry. The sample includes some 75,000 distinct CDR3 sequences, around 13% of them seen just once. The specimen was whole blood. The receptor source for this set is an adult who was a healthcare worker with PCR-confirmed SARS-CoV-2 infection or an uninfected control (not recorded which).

The chain recombines TRBV4-3 with TRBJ1-5, with D maybe TRBD1 (6 bases). This CDR3 has 15 residues. Trimming cost V 6 bases and J 0 bases, with 12 bases left between them. Germline CDR1 LGHNA, CDR2 YSLEER. The DNA of the CDR3 is TGCGCCAGCAGGGACGGACAGTATAGCAATCAGCCCCAGCATTTT. It is translated as CASRDGQYSNQPQHF.

This clonotype occurred many times. The J gene is TRBJ1-1, the V gene TRBV12-3 or TRBV12-4; D is unresolved. Trimming took 0 bases from V and 10 from J, leaving 12 bases between them. The CDR3 length is 13 residues. CDR3 protein: CASSLAKAGRAFF. In DNA form, the CDR3 reads TGTGCCAGCAGTTTAGCGAAGGCGGGAAGAGCTTTCTTT.

A few counts support this clonotype. This chain joins TRBV4-3 and TRBJ2-1; D assignment may be TRBD1 or TRBD2 (7 bases each). The CDR3 runs to 18 residues. Germline lookup yields CDR1 LGHNA and CDR2 YSLEER. With 3 bases removed from V and 7 bases from J, the gap between germline ends came to 25 bases. The CDR3 DNA follows: TGCGCCAGCAGCCAGGGTATGGGGTCAGGGGGGGCCAGGAATGAGCAGTTCTTC. It codes for CASSQGMGSGGARNEQFF.

This chain uses TRBV7-2 with TRBJ1-1; TRBD1 matches at 7 bases. Germline-derived CDR1 and CDR2 are SGHTA and FQGNSA. With V trimmed by 5 bases and J by 1 base, 4 bases remained unmatched. CDR3 length: 14 amino acids. CDR3 DNA sequence: TGTGCCAGCAGCGCACAGGGGTGGAACACTGAAGCTTTCTTT. This translates into CASSAQGWNTEAFF.

The DNA of the CDR3 is TGTGCCACCAGCAGACCCGACAGGGGGCCCTCAAACATTCAGTACTTC. This translates into CATSRPDRGPSNIQYF. The V gene is TRBV15, the J gene TRBJ2-4; 10 bases are a match to TRBD1. The CDR3 has 16 amino acids. With 2 bases clipped from V and 6 bases from J, the junction kept 7 bases outside the gene matches. Germline CDR1 and CDR2: LNHNV and YYDKDF (reference sequence).

With regard to this clonotype: A much larger clonotype is one base distant, so this may be a read error. The V gene is TRBV7-6, the J gene TRBJ1-1; no clear D gene. The V end lost 5 bases, the J end lost 2 bases, and 15 bases lay between the germline ends. CDR1 SGHVS and CDR2 FNYEAQ come from the germline V gene. The CDR3 consists of 15 residues. CDR3 loop: CASSPPGSVNTEAFF. As DNA, the CDR3 is TGTGCCAGCAGCCCCCCCGGCTCAGTTAACACTGAAGCTTTCTTT.

V gene TRBV12-3 or TRBV12-4 combines with J gene TRBJ2-3, with TRBD1 identical over 7 bases. The CDR3 runs 15 residues. The trim removed 3 bases at V and 1 base at J, leaving 4 bases unmatched. CDR3 protein: CASSFSRGRTDTQYF. DNA of the CDR3: TGTGCCAGCAGTTTCAGTAGGGGGCGCACAGATACGCAGTATTTT.

This clonotype has only a few counts. The chain joins TRBV29-1 to TRBJ1-2, with 8 bases fitting TRBD1. CDR1 and CDR2 from the germline V gene are SQVTM and ANQGSEA. After removal of 3 bases from V and 7 bases from J, the junction contained 7 bases not matched to a gene. The CDR3 loop spans 13 amino acids. CDR3 sequence reads: CSVEPDRGLGYTF. The DNA for the CDR3 is TGCAGCGTTGAGCCTGACAGGGGCCTTGGCTACACCTTC.

This clonotype was counted ten times or more. V is TRBV13 and J is TRBJ2-7, with D possibly being TRBD2 (6 bases). Germline CDR1 PRHDT, CDR2 FYEKMQ (reference sequence). This CDR3 is built from 15 residues. V gave up 5 bases and J gave up 6 bases, with 20 bases separating them. CDR3 DNA sequence: TGTGCCAGCAGCCGACTAGTAACAGGTTATGGCGAGCAGTACTTC. Translation gives CASSRLVTGYGEQYF.

Concerning this clonotype: Just one base apart from a much larger clone, this may be a read error. The chain recombines TRBV19 with TRBJ2-5, with D hard to call. The CDR3 is made up of 14 amino acids. Germline CDR1 and CDR2: LNHDA and SQIVND (reference sequence). The CDR3 coding sequence is TGTGCCGGTAGTATCCAAGTGGCAGAAGAGACCCAGTACTTC. It codes for CAGSIQVAEETQYF.

This clonotype was seen a handful of times. The CDR3 DNA sequence: TGCAGTGCTGGACAGGTCCGGACTGAAGCTTTCTTT. This codes for CSAGQVRTEAFF. The chain uses TRBV20-1 and TRBJ1-1; 7 positions match TRBD1. This CDR3 spans 12 amino acids. Per the germline V gene, CDR1 is DFQATT and CDR2 is SNEGSKA (reference sequence). Germline trimming cut 5 bases from V and 5 bases from J; bases unmatched to any gene: 5.

The chain recombines TRBV29-1 with TRBJ2-1, with D maybe TRBD1 (5 bases). Germline V gene data show CDR1 as SQVTM and CDR2 as ANQGSEA. V lost 3 bases, J lost 4 bases, and 13 bases lay in between. The CDR3 totals 14 residues. CDR3 in amino acids: CSVEDLGEYNEQFF. For the CDR3, the DNA is TGCAGCGTTGAGGATTTAGGGGAATACAATGAGCAGTTCTTC.

This chain links TRBV3-1 with TRBJ2-5, with 9 bases identical to TRBD1. Unmatched junction bases numbered 9, after V lost 4 bases and J lost 6 bases. The CDR3 sequence is 15 residues long. CDR1 is LGHDT, CDR2 YNNKEL, per germline (reference sequence). The DNA for the CDR3 is TGTGCCAGCAGCCGCCTGGGACAGGGCGCACAGACCCAGTACTTC. Translation: CASSRLGQGAQTQYF.

J is TRBJ1-3 and V is TRBV4-1, with D uncertain. The CDR3 sequence is 17 residues long. Germline CDR1 and CDR2: MGHRA and YSYEKL. The V and J ends lost 0 bases and 4 bases respectively, with 16 bases between them. CDR3 DNA sequence: TGCGCCAGCAGCCAAGATTCCCCTAAGTCCCCCGGAAACACCATATATTTT. Residues: CASSQDSPKSPGNTIYF.

The chain joins TRBV20-1 to TRBJ1-6; D may be TRBD1 (5 bases). Deletions cut 6 bases from V and 8 bases from J, with 17 bases between. The CDR3 has 14 residues. Germline CDR1 and CDR2: DFQATT and SNEGSKA (reference sequence). The CDR3 bases are TGCAGTGCGGAGTCTGCAGGGCTGGATTCACCCCTCCACTTT. Translation: CSAESAGLDSPLHF.